This T cell receptor beta chain emerged from a study of human T cells and chemical hapten exposure. The germline CDR1 and CDR2 sequences are SGHRS and YFSETQ. This CDR3 comprises 15 residues. Between the trimmed V and J ends, which lost 0 bases and 2 bases, there was a span of 11 bases. Each CDR3 protein is one row after TCRdb ran MiXCR on the RACE reads. Counted here are around 380,000 distinct CDR3 sequences, approximately 5.1% occurring once; the ten biggest clones make up 2% to 2.5%. The study's findings and limits: Since the donors had alopecia, their immune response may not be the same as that of healthy people.

Regarding this clonotype: What it binds is unknown.

Time point denoted: patch test 1, 2 weeks after DPC sensitization. Treatment here: therapeutic diphenylcyclopropenone sensitization with weekly scalp DPC. The genes are TRBV5-1 and TRBJ1-2; no clear D. The source material was whole blood, sampled in connection with sensitization to the hapten diphenylcyclopropenone (DPC). The receptor's source is a woman aged 50 to 60 with alopecia areata. Some clones in this sample may be carry-over from other donors' samples. CDR3 loop: CASSLDAAPNYGYTF. CDR3 coding DNA: TGCGCCAGCAGCTTGGATGCGGCGCCGAACTATGGCTACACCTTC.